These T cell receptor beta chains were read from a single sample in a study of shared clonotypes between healthy human individuals. The method was immunoSEQ multiplex PCR; TCRdb's version includes in-frame clones alone and lacks a portion of them. The table includes 2,500,000 or so clones, 92% detected once. The sequencing sample was made of naive CD4+ T cells from PBMCs. These receptors were obtained from a young man in good health. Some clones in this sample may be carry-over from other donors' samples. Each CDR3 is given with its conserved first and last residue. D genes are given only for firm matches. Size is omitted from some rows. Given values are once, few, many or a class for expanded clones.

size: -
D: TRBD1
J: TRBJ1-4
V: TRBV19
CDR3: CASRGGRGGSSEKLFF
DNA: TGTGCCTCCAGAGGGGGGAGAGGGGGCAGCAGTGAAAAACTGTTTTTT

size: -
D: -
J: TRBJ2-7
V: TRBV5-1
CDR3: CASSGSGVRYEQYF
DNA: TGCGCCAGCAGCGGGTCCGGGGTTCGGTACGAGCAGTACTTC

size: -
D: TRBD1
J: TRBJ1-2
V: TRBV28
CDR3: CASVPGQGGHGYTF
DNA: TGTGCCAGCGTCCCGGGACAGGGGGGGCATGGCTACACCTTC

size: -
D: -
J: TRBJ2-1
V: TRBV5-8
CDR3: CASSSWAARNEQFF
DNA: TGTGCCAGCAGCTCCTGGGCCGCCCGTAATGAGCAGTTCTTC

size: -
D: TRBD1
J: TRBJ2-1
V: TRBV2
CDR3: CASSDDRVSYNEQFF
DNA: TGTGCCAGCAGTGATGACAGGGTTTCCTACAATGAGCAGTTCTTC

size: -
D: TRBD1
J: TRBJ2-7
V: TRBV5-1
CDR3: CASSGVTGSIASYEQYF
DNA: TGCGCCAGCAGCGGGGTGACAGGGAGTATTGCTTCCTACGAGCAGTACTTC

size: once
D: -
J: TRBJ1-4
V: TRBV5-1
CDR3: CASSLVQQNNEKLFF
DNA: TGCGCCAGCAGCTTGGTACAACAGAATAATGAAAAACTGTTTTTT

size: -
D: -
J: TRBJ1-6
V: TRBV5-1
CDR3: CASSETPGPNLAPLHF
DNA: TGCGCCAGCAGCGAGACACCGGGTCCGAATTTAGCACCCCTCCACTTT

size: -
D: -
J: TRBJ1-1
V: TRBV6-4
CDR3: CASKPGANTEAFF
DNA: TGTGCCAGCAAGCCAGGGGCGAACACTGAAGCTTTCTTT

size: -
D: -
J: TRBJ1-5
V: TRBV19
CDR3: CASSIGDPLNHQPQHF
DNA: TGTGCCAGTAGTATAGGGGACCCGCTCAACCATCAGCCCCAGCATTTT

size: -
D: TRBD1
J: TRBJ1-1
V: TRBV6-5
CDR3: CASRNRGLNAEAFF
DNA: TGTGCCAGCAGAAACAGGGGTTTAAATGCTGAAGCTTTCTTT

size: -
D: TRBD1
J: TRBJ2-3
V: TRBV28
CDR3: CASSFPGTGGTDTQYF
DNA: TGTGCCAGCAGTTTCCCCGGGACAGGGGGCACAGATACGCAGTATTTT

size: -
D: -
J: TRBJ1-1
V: TRBV7-3
CDR3: CASSSLGTHTEAFF
DNA: TGTGCCAGCAGCTCACTCGGGACTCACACTGAAGCTTTCTTT

size: -
D: TRBD1
J: TRBJ2-3
V: TRBV28
CDR3: CASSLPGQGISVPDTQYF
DNA: TGTGCCAGCAGCTTACCGGGACAGGGGATTTCCGTTCCAGATACGCAGTATTTT

size: -
D: -
J: TRBJ2-3
V: TRBV5-1
CDR3: CASSLAVAGTDTQYF
DNA: TGCGCCAGCAGCTTGGCAGTAGCGGGCACAGATACGCAGTATTTT

size: -
D: -
J: TRBJ1-3
V: TRBV7-8
CDR3: CASSPDHRGTGNTIYF
DNA: TGTGCCAGCAGCCCCGACCATCGGGGGACTGGAAACACCATATATTTT

size: -
D: TRBD1
J: TRBJ1-6
V: TRBV28
CDR3: CASIRQGGSSPLHF
DNA: TGTGCCAGCATTCGACAGGGAGGGAGTTCACCCCTCCACTTT

size: -
D: -
J: TRBJ2-7
V: TRBV6-6
CDR3: CASSYGQGTYEQYF
DNA: TGTGCCAGCAGTTACGGGCAGGGGACCTACGAGCAGTACTTC

size: few
D: TRBD1
J: TRBJ2-7
V: TRBV7-9
CDR3: CASSLQGAYEQYF
DNA: TGTGCCAGCAGCTTACAGGGGGCCTACGAGCAGTACTTC

size: -
D: TRBD2
J: TRBJ2-7
V: TRBV13
CDR3: CASSPILLAASSYEQYF
DNA: TGTGCCAGCAGCCCCATCCTACTAGCGGCTAGCTCCTACGAGCAGTACTTC

size: -
D: -
J: TRBJ2-3
V: TRBV5-1
CDR3: CASSLGVWSDTQYF
DNA: TGCGCCAGCAGCTTGGGGGTGTGGTCAGATACGCAGTATTTT

size: -
D: -
J: TRBJ2-1
V: TRBV2
CDR3: CASMADYNEQFF
DNA: TGTGCCAGCATGGCGGACTACAATGAGCAGTTCTTC

size: -
D: -
J: TRBJ2-1
V: TRBV5-1
CDR3: CASNPQGVTGEGNEQFF
DNA: TGCGCCAGCAACCCGCAGGGAGTAACGGGAGAGGGCAATGAGCAGTTCTTC

size: -
D: -
J: TRBJ2-2
V: TRBV2
CDR3: CASSLNTNTGELFF
DNA: TGTGCCAGCAGTCTTAATACGAACACCGGGGAGCTGTTTTTT